This is a list of T cell receptor beta chains from one sample in a study of blood T cell repertoires in COVID-19. Data came from immunoSEQ multiplex PCR; TCRdb stores just in-frame clones and leaves some out. The table has some 500,000 clones, 85% to 90% seen once; the top ten hold 7.8%. The sequencing input was peripheral blood. The receptors originated from a woman between 45 and 65 years old with COVID-19, enrolled during active disease. Both conserved end residues are part of each CDR3. The order of the fields is J gene, V gene, D gene, clone size, CDR3 length, CDR3 protein, CDR3 DNA. A D gene is named only where the DNA matches it firmly. Expanded clones are given a class, and other clones once, few, many or no size at all.

>TRBJ2-4|TRBV7-8|NA|NA|15
CASSLGVAGGNIQYF
TGTGCCAGCAGCTTAGGGGTTGCCGGGGGAAACATTCAGTACTTC
>TRBJ1-2|TRBV4-1|NA|NA|13
CASRSFGQLGYTF
TGCGCCAGCAGATCGTTTGGGCAGTTGGGCTACACCTTC
>TRBJ2-7|TRBV6-1|TRBD1|NA|16
CASSEGPDRAYYEQYF
TGTGCCAGCAGTGAAGGACCGGACAGGGCCTACTACGAGCAGTACTTC
>TRBJ2-1|TRBV6-5|TRBD1|NA|16
CASSYDGTGVWGEQFF
TGTGCCAGCAGTTACGATGGGACAGGGGTGTGGGGTGAGCAGTTCTTC
>TRBJ2-3|TRBV19|NA|NA|15
CASSITGGITDTQYF
TGTGCCAGTAGTATTACCGGGGGAATCACAGATACGCAGTATTTT
>TRBJ2-2|TRBV7-9|NA|NA|14
CASSLGLNTGELFF
TGTGCCAGCAGCTTGGGCCTGAACACCGGGGAGCTGTTTTTT
>TRBJ2-2|TRBV27|NA|NA|14
CASSTTPNTGELFF
TGTGCCAGCAGTACGACACCGAACACCGGGGAGCTGTTTTTT
>TRBJ1-1|TRBV7-2|NA|NA|12
CASRGWNTEAFF
TGTGCCAGCCGGGGATGGAACACTGAAGCTTTCTTT
>TRBJ2-2|TRBV11-3|TRBD2|NA|16
CASSLASSGGHGELFF
TGTGCCAGCAGCTTAGCGTCTAGCGGGGGTCACGGGGAGCTGTTTTTT
>TRBJ2-1|TRBV5-1|TRBD1|NA|16
CASSLDGTGPINEQFF
TGCGCCAGCAGCTTGGATGGGACAGGGCCGATTAATGAGCAGTTCTTC
>TRBJ1-1|TRBV10-3|NA|NA|15
CAISDRRSSDTEAFF
TGTGCCATCAGTGACCGTCGAAGTTCGGACACTGAAGCTTTCTTT
>TRBJ1-4|TRBV27|TRBD1|once|13
CASADRGHEKLFF
TGTGCCAGCGCGGACAGGGGGCATGAAAAACTGTTTTTT
>TRBJ2-3|TRBV28|TRBD2|NA|16
CASSPPTSGASRTQYF
TGTGCCAGCAGTCCTCCGACTAGCGGGGCTTCCCGTACGCAGTATTTT
>TRBJ1-2|TRBV19|NA|NA|13
CAIQARPADGYTF
TGTGCCATCCAGGCCAGGCCAGCTGATGGCTACACCTTC
>TRBJ1-1|TRBV21-1|NA|once|16
CASSNKRGRCNTEAFF
TGTGCCAGCAGCAATAAAAGGGGGCGATGCAACACTGAAGCTTTCTTT